This TCR beta chain was recovered during a study of blood T cell repertoires in COVID-19. Study details: Spain, Italy and the United States supplied samples that represented acute and convalescent COVID-19.

Participants came from fewer than 25 US areas, aged about 18 to 90 years. There are 15 residues in the CDR3. CDR1 SGDLS and CDR2 YYNGEE come from the germline V gene. The ends were cut back, 0 bases at V and 0 bases at J, with 9 bases in the middle. Here immunoSEQ multiplex PCR was the method, and the copy in TCRdb shows in-frame clones only, minus some. Of a few hundred thousand clones listed, around nine tenths are singletons. This clone was picked up one time. The sequenced material came from PBMCs or T cells enriched from blood (not recorded which). The clonotype originates from a woman between 40 and 50 years old who had recovered from COVID-19. The chain has TRBV9 and TRBJ1-1, with D tentatively TRBD1 (5 bases). The CDR3 DNA reads as TGTGCCAGCAGCGTAGACGGGGGGATGAACACTGAAGCTTTCTTT. This codes for CASSVDGGMNTEAFF.